This entry concerns a single TCR beta chain. Germline V gives CDR1 SGHAT, CDR2 FQNNGV. This CDR3 contains 13 residues. Trimming pared 5 bases from V and 3 bases from J, leaving 10 bases between. This sample was taken from a study of shared clonotypes between healthy human individuals. The method was immunoSEQ multiplex PCR; TCRdb's version includes in-frame clones alone and lacks a portion of them. The data hold approximately 2.1 million clones, with approximately 95% observed a single time. Source material: naive CD4+ T cells from PBMCs. Subset indicated: CD45RA+ positively selected. The J gene is TRBJ1-1, the V gene TRBV11-2; D gene uncertain. This receptor was taken from a man between 18 and 35 years old in good health. Some clones in this sample may be carry-over from other donors' samples. CDR3 nucleotides: TGTGCCAGCAGCCCAAGGTCGTACACTGAAGCTTTCTTT. The encoded protein is CASSPRSYTEAFF. The complete variable domain, with remaining parts taken from reference TRBV11-2 and TRBJ1-1, reads EAGVAQSPRYKIIEKRQSVAFWCNPISGHATLYWYQQILGQGPKLLIQFQNNGVVDDSQLPKDRFSAERLKGVDSTLKIQPAKLEDSAVYLCASSPRSYTEAFFGQGTRLTVV.